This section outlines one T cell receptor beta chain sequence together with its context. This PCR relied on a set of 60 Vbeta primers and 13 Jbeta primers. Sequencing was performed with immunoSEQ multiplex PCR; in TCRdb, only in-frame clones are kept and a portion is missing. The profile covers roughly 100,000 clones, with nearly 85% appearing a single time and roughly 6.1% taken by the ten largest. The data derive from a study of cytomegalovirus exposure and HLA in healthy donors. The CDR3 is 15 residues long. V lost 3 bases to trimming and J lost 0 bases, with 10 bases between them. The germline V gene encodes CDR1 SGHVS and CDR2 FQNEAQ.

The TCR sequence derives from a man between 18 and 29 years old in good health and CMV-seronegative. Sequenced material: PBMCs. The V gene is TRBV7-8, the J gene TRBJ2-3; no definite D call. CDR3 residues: CASSLRRISTDTQYF. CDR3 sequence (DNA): TGTGCCAGCAGCTTGAGGCGGATTAGCACAGATACGCAGTATTTT.